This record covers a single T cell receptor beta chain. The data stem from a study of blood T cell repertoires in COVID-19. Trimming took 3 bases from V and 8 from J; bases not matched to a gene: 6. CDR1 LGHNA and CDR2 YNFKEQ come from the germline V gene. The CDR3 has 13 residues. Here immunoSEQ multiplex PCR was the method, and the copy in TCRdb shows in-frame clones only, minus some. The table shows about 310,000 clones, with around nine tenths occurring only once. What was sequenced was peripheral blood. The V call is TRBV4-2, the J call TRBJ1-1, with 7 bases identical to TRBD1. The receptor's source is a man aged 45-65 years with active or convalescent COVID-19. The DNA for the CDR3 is TGTGCCAGCAGCCACTATAGGGGGCTAGAAGCTTTCTTT. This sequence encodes CASSHYRGLEAFF.